Shown below are 11 T cell receptor beta chains from a single sample sequenced in a study of shared clonotypes between healthy human individuals (dated by TCRdb to 2019 to 2021). Library preparation used the immunoSEQ multiplex PCR assay. TCRdb took over this immuneACCESS table, retaining in-frame rearrangements with V and J assigned. Such tables are incomplete; in checked studies, under half of the missing clones stem from an unresolved V gene, and the remainder is unexplained. The table for this sample lists fewer than 600,000 clones; around 76% of them were counted only once. The ten biggest clones cover around 12% of the sample. Source material: PBMCs. The receptors stem from a woman between 40 and 55 years old in good health. Some clones in this sample may be carry-over from other donors' samples.

This clone occurred a few times. The CDR3: CASSLGTGGADTQYF. CDR3 nucleotides: TGTGCCAGCAGCTTAGGGACAGGGGGTGCAGATACGCAGTATTTT. The V and J genes are TRBV7-9 and TRBJ2-3; TRBD1 matches 10 bases. Germline V lookup: CDR1 SEHNR, CDR2 FQNEAQ (reference sequence). With 1 base clipped from V and 4 bases from J, the junction kept 2 bases outside the gene matches. The CDR3 is 15 residues long.

V and J are TRBV6-1 and TRBJ1-5, with a tentative D call TRBD1 (5 bases). V shed 0 bases and J shed 3 bases, with 6 bases lying between them. This CDR3 has 14 residues. In germline, CDR1 is MNHNS, CDR2 SASEGT. The CDR3 region has the DNA TGTGCCAGCAGTGAAGCGGGGCTCAATCAGCCCCAGCATTTT. Translated: CASSEAGLNQPQHF.

V and J are TRBV7-9 and TRBJ2-1, with 11 bases identical to TRBD1. Germline-derived CDR1 and CDR2 are SEHNR and FQNEAQ (reference sequence). Trimming took 3 bases from V and 3 from J; bases not matched to a gene: 7. The CDR3 is 17 residues long. The CDR3 loop reads CASSFRTGGQDYNEQFF. CDR3 in DNA: TGTGCCAGCAGCTTTCGGACAGGGGGCCAGGACTACAATGAGCAGTTCTTC.

The chain has TRBV4-1 and TRBJ2-2; possibly TRBD2 for D (6 bases). CDR3 length equals 18 residues. Trimming left V 1 base short and J 2 bases short, with 17 bases between. Germline loops: CDR1 MGHRA, CDR2 YSYEKL. The CDR3 here is CASSQGRRGTPNTGELFF. CDR3 bases: TGCGCCAGCAGCCAAGGAAGGCGCGGGACTCCCAACACCGGGGAGCTGTTTTTT.

This chain uses TRBV7-8 with TRBJ2-7, with D maybe TRBD2 (6 bases). Germline V gene sequence: CDR1 SGHVS, CDR2 FQNEAQ. V was trimmed by 8 bases and J by 0 bases, leaving 17 bases between them. The CDR3 has 15 amino acids. CDR3 amino acids: CASLKAGPSSYEQYF. CDR3 in DNA: TGTGCCAGCCTTAAAGCGGGCCCAAGCTCCTACGAGCAGTACTTC. Complete variable domain (other parts from reference TRBV7-8 and TRBJ2-7): GAGVSQSPRYKVAKRGQDVALRCDPISGHVSLFWYQQALGQGPEFLTYFQNEAQLDKSGLPSDRFFAERPEGSVSTLKIQRTQQEDSAVYLCASLKAGPSSYEQYFGPGTRLTVT.

In DNA, the CDR3 is TGTGCCACCAGAGGGACTAGCCGCTACAATGAGCAGTTCTTC. Protein product: CATRGTSRYNEQFF. The rearrangement joins TRBV15 to TRBJ2-1; TRBD2 aligns across 9 bases. Germline V gene data show CDR1 as LNHNV and CDR2 as YYDKDF (reference sequence). V gave up 6 bases and J gave up 3 bases; unmatched junction bases: 3. CDR3 length: 14 residues.

The chain uses TRBV7-9 and TRBJ2-2; 9 nucleotides match TRBD1. CDR3 length: 15 amino acids. CDR1 is SEHNR and CDR2 is FQNEAQ in the germline V gene (reference sequence). Trimming removed 4 bases from V and 3 bases from J; junction bases left unmatched: 3. The CDR3 region has the DNA TGTGCCAGCAGCTGGGGACAGGGAGACACCGGGGAGCTGTTTTTT. The encoded protein is CASSWGQGDTGELFF.

CDR3 DNA: TGTGCCTGGAGTGTACTAGGGCCGGGAGTTGGGACAGATACGCAGTATTTT. It is translated as CAWSVLGPGVGTDTQYF. The V gene is TRBV30, the J gene TRBJ2-3; a possible D gene is TRBD2 (6 bases). Germline CDR1 is GTSNPN and CDR2 is SVGIG (reference sequence). V lost 0 bases to trimming and J lost 3 bases, with 19 bases between them. This CDR3 has 17 residues.

The CDR3 here is CASSPSSLPPGLVLIEQFF. Written as DNA, the CDR3 is TGCGCCAGCAGCCCATCCTCCCTCCCTCCGGGACTAGTCCTTATTGAGCAGTTCTTC. This chain joins TRBV4-1 and TRBJ2-1; 8 bases are shared with TRBD2. The CDR3 contains 19 residues. J was trimmed by 9 bases and V by 4 bases; bases with no gene match: 23. Germline V lookup: CDR1 MGHRA, CDR2 YSYEKL.

CDR3 DNA sequence: TGTGCCAGCAAGGGTGGAGCGGCGCCTTACGAGCAGTACTTC. It codes for CASKGGAAPYEQYF. The rearrangement links TRBV2 to TRBJ2-7; D may be TRBD2 (5 bases). In germline, CDR1 is SNHLY, CDR2 FYNNEI. Trimming pared 7 bases from V and 4 bases from J, leaving 17 bases between. CDR3 length equals 14 residues.

The V gene is TRBV5-1, the J gene TRBJ2-6; 8 bases are a match to TRBD1. Unmatched junction bases numbered 4, after V lost 5 bases and J lost 0 bases. The CDR3 extends over 16 amino acids. Per germline, CDR1 SGHRS and CDR2 YFSETQ. CDR3 sequence (DNA): TGCGCCAGCAGGGACAGGGAGATCTCTGGGGCCAACGTCCTGACTTTC. Its translation is CASRDREISGANVLTF.